Detailed here is one T cell receptor beta chain. This sample is part of a study of blood T cell repertoires in COVID-19. Germline V gene lookup returns CDR1 SGHVS and CDR2 FNYEAQ. V was pared by 1 base and J by 2 bases, with 13 bases between. This CDR3 has 16 amino acids. Measured with immunoSEQ multiplex PCR; TCRdb has only the in-frame clones, and not every one. The repertoire has roughly 140,000 clones, 80% to 90% of them found once; the top ten carry about 7.2%. This chain joins TRBV7-6 and TRBJ2-3; the D is unclear. The clonotype was recovered from a middle-aged man who had recovered from COVID-19. The specimen was PBMCs or T cells enriched from blood (not recorded which). The CDR3 DNA sequence: TGTGCCAGCAGCTTAGGATCCAACCAACTCACAGATACGCAGTATTTT. Amino acids: CASSLGSNQLTDTQYF. Looking up the rest from reference TRBV7-6 and TRBJ2-3 gives the full variable domain: GAGVSQSPRYKVTKRGQDVALRCDPISGHVSLYWYRQALGQGPEFLTYFNYEAQQDKSGLPNDRFSAERPEGSISTLTIQRTEQRDSAMYRCASSLGSNQLTDTQYFGPGTRLTVL.